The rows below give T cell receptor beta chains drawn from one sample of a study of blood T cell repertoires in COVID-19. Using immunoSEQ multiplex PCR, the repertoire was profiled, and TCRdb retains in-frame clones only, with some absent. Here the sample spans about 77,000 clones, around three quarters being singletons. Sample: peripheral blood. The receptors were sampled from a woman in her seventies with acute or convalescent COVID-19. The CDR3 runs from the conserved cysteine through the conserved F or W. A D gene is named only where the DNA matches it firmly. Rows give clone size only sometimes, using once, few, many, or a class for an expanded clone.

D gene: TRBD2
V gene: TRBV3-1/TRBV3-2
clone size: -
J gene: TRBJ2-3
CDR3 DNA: TGTGCCAGCAGCTTCCAGCGGGGGAACACAGATACGCAGTATTTT
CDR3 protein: CASSFQRGNTDTQYF

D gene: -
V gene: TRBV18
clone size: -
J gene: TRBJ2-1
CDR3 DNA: TGTGCCAGCTCATCCTATCAGGGGAGGGATGAGCAGTTCTTC
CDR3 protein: CASSSYQGRDEQFF

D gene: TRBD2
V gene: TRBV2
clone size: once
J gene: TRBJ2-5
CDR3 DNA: TGTGCCAGAGCTAGCGGGGGATTCCAAGAGACCCAGTACTTC
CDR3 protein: CARASGGFQETQYF

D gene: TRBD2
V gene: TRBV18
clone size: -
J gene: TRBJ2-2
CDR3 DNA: TGTGCCAGCTCACCGGGACTAGCGGGCGGGGAGCTGTTTTTT
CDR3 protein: CASSPGLAGGELFF

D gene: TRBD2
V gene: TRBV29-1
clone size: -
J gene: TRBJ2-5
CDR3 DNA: TGCAGCGTCGTAGCGGGGAACTCAGGGACCCAGTACTTC
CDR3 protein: CSVVAGNSGTQYF

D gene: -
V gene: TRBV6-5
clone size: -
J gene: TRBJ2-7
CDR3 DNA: TGTGCCAGCAGTTATGGCCCCTACGAGCAGTACTTC
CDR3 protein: CASSYGPYEQYF

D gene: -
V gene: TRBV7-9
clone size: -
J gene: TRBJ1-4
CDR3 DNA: TGTGCCAGCAGTCCCCGGGAGATTGGAGAAAAACTGTTTTTT
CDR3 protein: CASSPREIGEKLFF

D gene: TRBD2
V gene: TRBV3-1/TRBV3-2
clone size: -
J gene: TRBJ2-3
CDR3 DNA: TGTGCCAGCAGCCAACCACTAGGGACTAGCGGGTCGGGGGATACGCAGTATTTT
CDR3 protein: CASSQPLGTSGSGDTQYF

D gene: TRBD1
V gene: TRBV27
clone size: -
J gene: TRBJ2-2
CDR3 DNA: TGTGCCAGCAGTACCCCGCTACAGGGGGACACCGGGGAGCTGTTTTTT
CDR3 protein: CASSTPLQGDTGELFF

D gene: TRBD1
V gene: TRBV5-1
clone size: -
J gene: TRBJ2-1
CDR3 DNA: TGCGCCAGCGCACTCCGACAGGGCATGCGGGATGAGCAGTTCTTC
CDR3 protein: CASALRQGMRDEQFF

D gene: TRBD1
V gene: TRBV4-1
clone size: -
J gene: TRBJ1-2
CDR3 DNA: TGCGCCAGCAGCCAAGATACAGGGGGGACCTACTTCTATGGCTATGGCTACACCTTC
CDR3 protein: CASSQDTGGTYFYGYGYTF

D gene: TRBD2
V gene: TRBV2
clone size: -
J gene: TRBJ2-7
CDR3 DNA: TGTGCCAGCAGGAGGACTAGCGGGGGATTCTACGAGCAGTACTTC
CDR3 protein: CASRRTSGGFYEQYF

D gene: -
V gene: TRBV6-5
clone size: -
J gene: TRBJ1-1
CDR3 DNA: TGTGCCAGCAGGGACAGTGCTGAAGCTTTCTTT
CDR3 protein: CASRDSAEAFF

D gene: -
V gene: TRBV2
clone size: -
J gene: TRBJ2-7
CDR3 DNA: TGTGCCAGCAAGGCCGGACAGTCCTACGAGCAGTACTTC
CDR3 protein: CASKAGQSYEQYF

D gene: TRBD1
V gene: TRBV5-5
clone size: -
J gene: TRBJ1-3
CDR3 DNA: TGTGCCAGCAGCAAGACCCTCGGGACAGGGGCTGGAAACACCATATATTTT
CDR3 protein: CASSKTLGTGAGNTIYF

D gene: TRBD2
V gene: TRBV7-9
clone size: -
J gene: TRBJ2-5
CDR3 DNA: TGTGCCAGCAGCTTAATTGGACTAGCGGGGTACCAAGAGACCCAGTACTTC
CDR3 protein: CASSLIGLAGYQETQYF

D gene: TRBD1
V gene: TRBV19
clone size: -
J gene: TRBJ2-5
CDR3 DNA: TGTGCCAGTAGTATGGGACAGGGGACGGAGACCCAGTACTTC
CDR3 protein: CASSMGQGTETQYF

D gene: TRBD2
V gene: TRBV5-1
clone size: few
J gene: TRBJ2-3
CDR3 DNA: TGCGCCAGCAGCTTTCAAGCGGGGAGGACACGCACAGATACGCAGTATTTT
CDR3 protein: CASSFQAGRTRTDTQYF

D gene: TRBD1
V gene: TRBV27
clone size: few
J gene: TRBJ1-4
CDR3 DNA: TGTGCCAGCAGCTTCGCCCCATCGACAGGGGAGGAACTGTTTTTT
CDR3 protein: CASSFAPSTGEELFF

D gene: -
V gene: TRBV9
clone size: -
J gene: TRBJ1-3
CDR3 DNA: TGTGCCAGCAGCGTAGCCTCCTACTCTGGAAACACCATATATTTT
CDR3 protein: CASSVASYSGNTIYF

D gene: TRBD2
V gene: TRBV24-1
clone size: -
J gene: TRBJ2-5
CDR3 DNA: TGTGCCACCAGTGGCGGGACTAGTGGGGAGACCCAGTACTTC
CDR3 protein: CATSGGTSGETQYF

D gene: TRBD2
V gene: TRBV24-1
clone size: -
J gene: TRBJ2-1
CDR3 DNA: TGTGCCACCAGCTTCCTAGCGGGGGGGCGTAATGAGCAGTTCTTC
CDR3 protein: CATSFLAGGRNEQFF

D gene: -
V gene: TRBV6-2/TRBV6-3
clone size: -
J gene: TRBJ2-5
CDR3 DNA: TGTGCCAGCAGTTATAATATGGAGTGGGGCAAGACCCAGTACTTC
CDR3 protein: CASSYNMEWGKTQYF

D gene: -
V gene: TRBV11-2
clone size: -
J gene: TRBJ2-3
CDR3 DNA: TGTGCCAGCAGCCCGGCGATCGGGACGCAGTATTTT
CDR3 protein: CASSPAIGTQYF

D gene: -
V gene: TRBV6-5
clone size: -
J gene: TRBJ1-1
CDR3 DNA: TGTGCCAGCAGTACTTTGACAGACCCTCGAGTCGCTTTCTTT
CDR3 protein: CASSTLTDPRVAFF

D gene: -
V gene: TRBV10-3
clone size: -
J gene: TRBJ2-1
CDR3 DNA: TGTGCCATCAGTGATACATCGGGGGGCGACTACAATGAGCAGTTCTTC
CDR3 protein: CAISDTSGGDYNEQFF

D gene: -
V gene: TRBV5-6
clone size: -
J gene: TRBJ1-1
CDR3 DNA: TGTGCCAGCAGCTCAGGGGTGACTGAAGCTTTCTTT
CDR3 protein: CASSSGVTEAFF

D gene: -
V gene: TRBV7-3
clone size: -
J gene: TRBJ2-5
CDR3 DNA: TGTGCCAGCAGCTCCGGCGGGCGGGAGACCCAGTACTTC
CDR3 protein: CASSSGGRETQYF

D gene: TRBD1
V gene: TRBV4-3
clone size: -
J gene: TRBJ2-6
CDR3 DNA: TGCGCCAGCAGCAGGGACAGGGGGTACTCTGGGGCCAACGTCCTGACTTTC
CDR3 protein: CASSRDRGYSGANVLTF

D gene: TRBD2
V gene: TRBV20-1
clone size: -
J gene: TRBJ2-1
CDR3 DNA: TGCAGTGCTAGTGTTTCTGCGGGGGGGCCGGGCTCCTACAATGAGCAGTTCTTC
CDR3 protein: CSASVSAGGPGSYNEQFF

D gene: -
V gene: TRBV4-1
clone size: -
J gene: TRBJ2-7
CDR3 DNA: TGCGCCAGCAGCCTGGAAGGGAGCTCCTACGAGCAGTACTTC
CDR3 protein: CASSLEGSSYEQYF

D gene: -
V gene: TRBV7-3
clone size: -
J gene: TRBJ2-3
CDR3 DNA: TGTGCCAGCAGCTTAAGTAAGGGGAACACAGATACGCAGTATTTT
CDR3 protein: CASSLSKGNTDTQYF

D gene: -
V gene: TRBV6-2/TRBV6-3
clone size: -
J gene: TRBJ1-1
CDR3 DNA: TGTGCCAGCAGTTGGACAAAACTGGGGACTGAAGCTTTCTTT
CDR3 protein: CASSWTKLGTEAFF